This is a list of T cell receptor beta chains from one sample in a study of blood T cell repertoires in COVID-19. The assay was immunoSEQ multiplex PCR, and TCRdb's table has in-frame clones only and misses some. In the table there are about 380,000 clones, more than 75% of which are singletons. The specimen sequenced was PBMCs or T cells enriched from blood (not recorded which). All receptors derive from a man between 25 and 39 years old who had recovered from COVID-19. The CDR3 runs from the conserved cysteine through the conserved F or W. D genes are given only for firm matches. Clone size is not always given. Where it is, it says once, few, many or a class for expanded clones.

j_call d_call clone_size cdr3_length v_call cdr3_aa cdr3_nt
TRBJ2-2 TRBD1 . 13 TRBV27 CASRQQGTGELFF TGTGCCAGCAGGCAACAGGGGACCGGGGAGCTGTTTTTT
TRBJ1-1 . . 12 TRBV11-3 CASSQANTEAFF TGTGCCAGCTCACAGGCGAACACTGAAGCTTTCTTT
TRBJ1-2 TRBD1 . 14 TRBV2 CASRGDRGYYGYTF TGTGCCAGCAGGGGGGACAGAGGGTACTATGGCTACACCTTC
TRBJ1-2 TRBD1 . 15 TRBV18 CASSPGQGANYGYTF TGTGCCAGCTCACCAGGGCAGGGGGCAAACTATGGCTACACCTTC
TRBJ1-3 . once 15 TRBV5-1 CASSLDMGSGNTIYF TGCGCCAGCAGCTTAGACATGGGCTCTGGAAACACCATATATTTT
TRBJ2-3 TRBD2 . 17 TRBV7-2 CASSIQTSGGAGDTQYF TGTGCCAGCAGCATCCAGACTAGCGGGGGGGCGGGAGATACGCAGTATTTT
TRBJ1-3 . once 11 TRBV10-1 CASLNRNTIYF TGCGCCAGCCTGAATCGGAACACCATATATTTT
TRBJ2-2 . once 13 TRBV29-1 CSVETTNTGELFF TGCAGCGTTGAGACTACGAACACCGGGGAGCTGTTTTTT
TRBJ2-7 . . 13 TRBV5-1 CASSSLGVDEQYF TGCGCCAGCAGCTCGTTAGGGGTAGACGAGCAGTACTTC
TRBJ2-7 TRBD1 . 14 TRBV14 CASSPDRGLGEQYF TGTGCCAGCAGTCCCGACAGGGGGCTAGGTGAGCAGTACTTC
TRBJ1-4 . . 14 TRBV10-2 CASSDTGPGEKLFF TGCGCCAGCTCAGATACAGGGCCGGGGGAAAAACTGTTTTTT
TRBJ1-1 . . 12 TRBV30 CAWSFYNTEAFF TGTGCCTGGAGTTTTTATAACACTGAAGCTTTCTTT
TRBJ1-5 . few 15 TRBV27 CASSSGPDRGQPQHF TGTGCCAGCAGTTCCGGCCCTGACCGGGGTCAGCCCCAGCATTTT
TRBJ2-2 . . 15 TRBV4-1 CASSQPTSRPGELFF TGCGCCAGCAGCCAGCCCACTAGCAGGCCCGGGGAGCTGTTTTTT
TRBJ1-5 . . 15 TRBV5-6 CASSFGGKSNQPQHF TGTGCCAGCAGCTTCGGAGGGAAAAGCAATCAGCCCCAGCATTTT
TRBJ1-4 TRBD1 . 14 TRBV3-1/TRBV3-2 CASRDRATNEKLFF TGTGCCAGCAGGGACAGGGCAACTAATGAAAAACTGTTTTTT
TRBJ1-1 . once 14 TRBV6-5 CASRGSRQVAEAFF TGTGCCAGCAGGGGTTCAAGGCAGGTCGCTGAAGCTTTCTTT
TRBJ1-1 . once 14 TRBV9 CASSPGDRYTEAFF TGTGCCAGCAGCCCAGGGGATCGGTACACTGAAGCTTTCTTT
TRBJ1-3 TRBD1 . 15 TRBV7-2 CASSPRTGSGNTIYF TGTGCCAGCAGCCCGCGGACAGGGTCTGGAAACACCATATATTTT
TRBJ1-5 . . 15 TRBV4-1 CASSQDLAGNQPQHF TGCGCCAGCAGCCAAGATCTAGCAGGTAATCAGCCCCAGCATTTT
TRBJ1-1 . . 13 TRBV5-5 CASSPGSPSGAFF TGTGCCAGCAGCCCGGGATCTCCTAGCGGAGCTTTCTTT
TRBJ1-2 . . 12 TRBV7-9 CASSLGAEGYTF TGTGCCAGCAGCTTAGGGGCTGAAGGCTACACCTTC
TRBJ1-5 . . 12 TRBV30 CAWSGSGQPQHF TGTGCCTGGTCCGGGAGCGGTCAGCCCCAGCATTTT
TRBJ1-5 . . 15 TRBV18 CASTLDRWGDQPQHF TGTGCCAGCACATTAGACAGATGGGGGGATCAGCCCCAGCATTTT